The 5 T cell receptor beta chains below all came from one sample that was sequenced in a study of cytomegalovirus exposure and HLA in healthy donors. Repertoires were generated with immunoSEQ multiplex PCR, while TCRdb's copy carries only in-frame clones and drops some. In the table there are some 87,000 clones, about 96% of which are singletons. Sequenced: PBMCs. These receptors all come from a woman under 30 in good health and CMV-seronegative.

The chain has TRBV5-5 and TRBJ2-7; 12 bases agree with TRBD2. CDR3 length: 18 residues. J lost 0 bases, V lost 5 bases, and 12 bases had no gene match. Germline loops: CDR1 SGHKS, CDR2 YYEKEE (reference sequence). In nucleotides, the CDR3 is TGTGCCAGCAGGACTAGGACTAGCGGGACACAGAGCTCCTACGAGCAGTACTTC. Residues: CASRTRTSGTQSSYEQYF. Full variable domain (rest looked up from reference TRBV5-5 and TRBJ2-7): DAGVTQSPTHLIKTRGQQVTLRCSPISGHKSVSWYQQVLGQGPQFIFQYYEKEERGRGNFPDRFSARQFPNYSSELNVNALLLGDSALYLCASRTRTSGTQSSYEQYFGPGTRLTVT.

This clone showed up just once. The CDR3 DNA reads as TGTGCCAGCAGCGAGACCGGGGGGAACACTGAAGCTTTCTTT. Translated, it gives CASSETGGNTEAFF. V usage is TRBV28 and J usage is TRBJ1-1; possible D gene TRBD1, 5 bases. CDR3 length: 14 amino acids. The germline gives CDR1 MDHEN, CDR2 SYDVKM. V was cut by 6 bases and J by 1 base, with 12 bases left in between.

V is TRBV27 and J is TRBJ2-7; D is perhaps TRBD1 (5 bases). V lost 3 bases, J lost 4 bases, and 19 bases lay in between. CDR1 and CDR2 (germline): MNHEY, SMNVEV (reference sequence). CDR3 length equals 16 residues. CDR3 DNA: TGTGCCAGCAGTTTGGTTGGTCCCCAGGGCGGTTACGAGCAGTACTTC. This sequence encodes CASSLVGPQGGYEQYF.

This clone was counted only a few times. Here the CDR3 reads CASSIRTSGRTAKNIQYF. Written as DNA, the CDR3 is TGCGCCAGCAGCATACGGACTAGCGGGAGGACAGCCAAAAACATTCAGTACTTC. The chain couples TRBV5-1 to TRBJ2-4, with 14 bases that match TRBD2. Unmatched junction bases numbered 6, after V lost 4 bases and J lost 0 bases. This CDR3 is 18 amino acids long. Germline CDR1 and CDR2: SGHRS and YFSETQ.

The rearrangement links TRBV19 to TRBJ1-2, with D hard to call. V shed 9 bases and J shed 6 bases, with 20 bases lying between them. CDR3 length: 14 residues. Germline loops: CDR1 LNHDA, CDR2 SQIVND (reference sequence). The CDR3 loop reads CASTPSRHLNGYTF. DNA for the CDR3: TGTGCCAGCACTCCGTCGCGACATTTGAATGGCTACACCTTC.